This T cell receptor beta chain stems from a study of CD4 T cells in relation to SARS-CoV-2 and coronaviruses. Unexposed donor CD4+ T cells date from 2011-2018, before the COVID-19 pandemic. TCRdb's table, derived via immunoSEQ multiplex PCR, lists solely in-frame clones and lacks some. Of 60,000 to 75,000 clones detected, about 92% appear once; the ten largest clones hold around 0.21%. As regards this clone: Its specificity is not known.

Broader study findings: Crossreactivity was assessed only for spike protein, not other viral proteins. Crossreactive clones expanded significantly less to SARS-CoV-2 than monoreactive clones. Each donor contributed either pre-pandemic or post-infection samples, not both.

CDR1 is SNHLY and CDR2 is FYNNEI in the germline V gene. Deletions cut 1 base from V and 0 bases from J, with 7 bases between. The CDR3 consists of 15 residues. This clonotype was obtained from a human donor in good health. Sequenced material: naive CD4+ T cells from PBMCs. Regarding subset: naive CD4+ T cells isolated by negative enrichment. This chain links TRBV2 with TRBJ2-4; D call uncertain. The CDR3 DNA sequence: TGTGCCAGCAGTGAAGGGGTGTTAGCCAAAAACATTCAGTACTTC. Protein product: CASSEGVLAKNIQYF.